The clone carrying this T cell receptor beta chain appeared many times. This entry comes from a study of T cells in Graves' hyperthyroidism and ophthalmopathy. Study-level background: Peripheral blood was collected at initial diagnosis, before any treatment.

V lost 2 bases to trimming and J lost 0 bases; unmatched junction nucleotides: 12. This CDR3 has 18 residues. The germline V gene encodes CDR1 GTSNPN and CDR2 SVGIG (reference sequence). Amplification of TCR beta CDR3 regions was performed using RNA transcripts as template. Carried out on the TCR CDR3, a first-round RT-PCR used the HTBI primer set. MiXCR was run by TCRdb on the multiplex PCR reads, yielding one entry per CDR3 protein. The table lists around 620,000 distinct CDR3 sequences, approximately 15% of them singletons, with 7% to 9% in the top ten. The sequenced material came from blood. This clonotype originated in a woman between 18 and 30 years old with Graves' ophthalmopathy. V is TRBV30 and J is TRBJ1-4, with 7 bases fitting TRBD1. The CDR3 here is CAWSYAQGLGATNEKLFF. The CDR3 coding sequence is TGTGCCTGGAGTTACGCACAGGGGTTGGGAGCAACTAATGAAAAACTGTTTTTT.